The 30 T cell receptor beta chains below were found in one sample sequenced in a study of blood T cell repertoires in COVID-19. The protocol was immunoSEQ multiplex PCR, while the TCRdb copy is restricted to in-frame clones and leaves out a portion. The table records 200,000 to 250,000 clones, approximately 81% of them present only once. The sequenced sample consisted of peripheral blood. The receptors stem from a woman of 80 years or more with COVID-19, enrolled during active disease.

The chain has TRBV19 and TRBJ1-1; TRBD1 agrees at 8 bases. V trimming: 11 bases; J trimming: 4 bases; junction bases outside the gene matches: 9. Germline lookup yields CDR1 LNHDA and CDR2 SQIVND (reference sequence). There are 13 residues in the CDR3. The CDR3 reads CAVEARGLTEAFF. The CDR3 DNA reads as TGTGCCGTGGAAGCCAGGGGGCTCACTGAAGCTTTCTTT.

The chain combines TRBV6-5 with TRBJ1-1; 7 nucleotides line up with TRBD1. Losses at the gene ends were 10 bases for V and 7 bases for J; bases not matched to a gene: 6. The CDR3 has 11 residues. Germline assignment: CDR1 MNHEY and CDR2 SVGAGI. This CDR3 is CAMGTASEAFF. DNA of the CDR3: TGTGCCATGGGGACAGCAAGTGAAGCTTTCTTT.

The V and J genes are TRBV9 and TRBJ2-3, with 7 nucleotides matching TRBD2. Germline-derived CDR1 and CDR2 are SGDLS and YYNGEE. The CDR3 consists of 16 residues. J gave up 5 bases and V 0 bases, and 9 bases lay outside the gene matches. The chain's CDR3 is CASSVASQRGVDTQYF. As DNA, the CDR3 is TGTGCCAGCAGCGTAGCCTCCCAGCGGGGAGTAGATACGCAGTATTTT.

The genes are TRBV19 and TRBJ1-2, with D possibly TRBD1 on 6 matching bases. CDR3 size: 15 residues. Germline V gene data show CDR1 as LNHDA and CDR2 as SQIVND (reference sequence). V lost 4 bases and J lost 2, with 14 bases in between. The CDR3 DNA reads TGTGCCAGTAGTACCGATCAGGGACAAAACTATGGCTACACCTTC. Translating it yields CASSTDQGQNYGYTF.

The chain carries TRBV6-5 and TRBJ1-1; TRBD1 agrees at 10 bases. The CDR3 loop spans 13 amino acids. The germline CDR1 and CDR2 sequences are MNHEY and SVGAGI. The ends lost 10 bases at V and 5 bases at J; junction bases unmatched: 7. The DNA for the CDR3 is TGTGCCACCGACAGGGGGCGAAATACTGAAGCTTTCTTT. Translating it yields CATDRGRNTEAFF.

The chain recombines TRBV5-6 with TRBJ2-3; 12 bases fit TRBD2. V was clipped by 0 bases and J by 4 bases; unmatched bases: 6. Germline lookup yields CDR1 SGHDT and CDR2 YYEEEE. The CDR3 sequence is 17 residues long. The CDR3 DNA is TGTGCCAGCAGCTTGGTCAAACTAGCGGGGGGCTCAGATACGCAGTATTTT. This encodes CASSLVKLAGGSDTQYF. Combining the CDR3 with reference TRBV5-6 and TRBJ2-3 gives the whole variable domain DAGVTQSPTHLIKTRGQQVTLRCSPKSGHDTVSWYQQALGQGPQFIFQYYEEEERQRGNFPDRFSGHQFPNYSSELNVNALLLGDSALYLCASSLVKLAGGSDTQYFGPGTRLTVL.

This clone was counted a few times. V is TRBV18 and J is TRBJ1-2; 9 nucleotides match TRBD1. Germline trimming cut 6 bases from V and 4 bases from J; bases unmatched to any gene: 9. Germline V gives CDR1 KGHSH, CDR2 LQKENI. The CDR3 loop spans 15 amino acids. CDR3 bases: TGTGCCAGCTCGAACTCGGGACAGGGAAGCTATGGCTACACCTTC. Translation: CASSNSGQGSYGYTF.

The rearrangement links TRBV7-8 to TRBJ2-3; D not resolved. CDR1 and CDR2 from the germline V gene are SGHVS and FQNEAQ. The CDR3 totals 13 residues. V gave up 5 bases and J gave up 4 bases, with 10 bases separating them. CDR3 sequence (DNA): TGTGCCAGCAGCCGCCCGGAGTCAGATACGCAGTATTTT. It yields the protein CASSRPESDTQYF.

The chain recombines TRBV19 with TRBJ2-2; 8 bases map to TRBD1. The CDR3 sequence is 16 residues long. V gave up 8 bases and J gave up 4 bases; unmatched junction bases: 12. Per germline, CDR1 LNHDA and CDR2 SQIVND (reference sequence). The CDR3 reads CASFLGQGRSTGELFF. The CDR3 DNA reads TGTGCCAGTTTTTTAGGACAGGGTCGAAGCACCGGGGAGCTGTTTTTT.

This clone was detected only a few times. V and J are TRBV5-1 and TRBJ2-1; D call uncertain. CDR3 length: 12 amino acids. Between the trimmed V and J ends, which lost 4 bases and 7 bases, there was a span of 9 bases. The germline V gene has CDR1 SGHRS and CDR2 YFSETQ. CDR3 DNA sequence: TGCGCCAGCAGCGAAATTCGGAATGAGCAGTTCTTC. Protein: CASSEIRNEQFF.

The CDR3 nucleotides read TGCGCCAGCAGCTTGCTCGGTCGGGGGGAAGCTTTCTTT. Protein: CASSLLGRGEAFF. This chain joins TRBV5-1 and TRBJ1-1; D possibly corresponds to TRBD1 (5 bases). V shed 1 base and J shed 8 bases, with 12 bases lying between them. The CDR3 covers 13 residues. Germline V gene data show CDR1 as SGHRS and CDR2 as YFSETQ. Full variable domain (missing parts from reference TRBV5-1 and TRBJ1-1): KAGVTQTPRYLIKTRGQQVTLSCSPISGHRSVSWYQQTPGQGLQFLFEYFSETQRNKGNFPGRFSGRQFSNSRSEMNVSTLELGDSALYLCASSLLGRGEAFFGQGTRLTVV.

About this clone itself: A read error may account for a junction end that differs from germline. The V and J genes are TRBV20-1 and TRBJ1-2; 8 bases match TRBD1. CDR3 length: 10 residues. Per germline, CDR1 DFQATT and CDR2 SNEGSKA (reference sequence). The CDR3 nucleotides read TGCAGTGCTACACAGGGGGAGGAAGCCTTC. Translated: CSATQGEEAF.

This clone occurred once. The gene calls are TRBV6-2 or TRBV6-3 and TRBJ2-3; 7 positions match TRBD1. The length of the CDR3 is 14 residues. J gave up 3 bases and V 5 bases, and 5 bases lay outside the gene matches. Germline values: CDR1 MNHEY, CDR2 SVGEGT. The CDR3 DNA reads as TGTGCCAGCAGTCAACAGGGGAAGACAGATACGCAGTATTTT. Its translation: CASSQQGKTDTQYF.

The chain links TRBV18 to TRBJ1-3; 7 bases agree with TRBD1. The V segment lost 4 bases and the J segment 2 bases; nucleotides outside the gene matches: 5. Germline V gene lookup returns CDR1 KGHSH and CDR2 LQKENI. This CDR3 has 15 residues. The CDR3 protein is CASSLDRLAGNTIYF. The CDR3 DNA follows: TGTGCCAGCTCACTGGACAGGTTGGCTGGAAACACCATATATTTT.

In DNA, the CDR3 is TGTGCCAGTAGTACCCATCCAGGGGGAAAGAACACTGAAGCTTTCTTT. Translation gives CASSTHPGGKNTEAFF. The chain joins TRBV19 to TRBJ1-1; 7 bases match TRBD1. The CDR3 loop spans 16 amino acids. Germline-derived CDR1 and CDR2 are LNHDA and SQIVND (reference sequence). Trimming took 4 bases from V and 1 from J; bases not matched to a gene: 9.

This chain's CDR3 is CASSPLDSAYTEAFF. In DNA, the CDR3 is TGTGCCAGCAGTCCCTTGGACAGTGCTTACACTGAAGCTTTCTTT. The V and J genes are TRBV7-8 and TRBJ1-1, with D tentatively TRBD1 (6 bases). The CDR3 is 15 amino acids. Germline V gene lookup returns CDR1 SGHVS and CDR2 FQNEAQ. V was shortened by 6 bases and J by 3 bases, with 17 bases between the two germline ends.

The J gene is TRBJ2-7, the V gene TRBV9, with a weak D call TRBD2 (7 bases). This CDR3 has 15 amino acids. V lost 2 bases, J lost 5 bases, and 17 bases lay in between. In germline, CDR1 is SGDLS, CDR2 YYNGEE. Written as DNA, the CDR3 is TGTGCCAGCAGCGTCGACCTAGGGGGGGGAGACGAGCAGTACTTC. Amino acids: CASSVDLGGGDEQYF.

The V gene is TRBV28, the J gene TRBJ1-6; D is perhaps TRBD1 (5 bases). This CDR3 has 18 residues. Per germline, CDR1 MDHEN and CDR2 SYDVKM. V lost 3 bases, J lost 4 bases, and 19 bases lay in between. CDR3 sequence (DNA): TGTGCCAGCAGTTTGATTTTGTCAGGGTACCAATATAATTCACCCCTCCACTTT. Its protein product is CASSLILSGYQYNSPLHF.

The V and J genes are TRBV21-1 and TRBJ1-1. TRBV21-1 corresponds to a pseudogene. The CDR3 length is 12 residues. The CDR3 sequence is CASSKGTAEAFF. The CDR3, as DNA: TGTGCCAGCAGCAAAGGAACGGCTGAAGCTTTCTTT.

The chain has TRBV3-1 (or the pseudogene TRBV3-2) and TRBJ1-6; no firm D call. With 4 bases removed from V and 7 bases from J, the gap between germline ends came to 8 bases. Germline V gene data show CDR1 as LGHDT and CDR2 as YNNKEL (reference sequence). There are 13 residues in the CDR3. The CDR3 DNA sequence: TGTGCCAGCAGCCCACAACTAAATTCACCCCTCCACTTT. Residues: CASSPQLNSPLHF.

The chain is built from TRBV14 and TRBJ2-5; no reliable D call. V was cut by 3 bases and J by 5 bases, with 4 bases left in between. The germline gives CDR1 SGHDN, CDR2 FVKESK. The CDR3 runs 11 residues. In nucleotides, the CDR3 is TGTGCCAGCAGCCAGAGGGAGACCCAGTACTTC. Protein: CASSQRETQYF.

V and J are TRBV19 and TRBJ2-2; 8 nucleotides agree with TRBD1. This CDR3 is built from 15 residues. The germline gives CDR1 LNHDA, CDR2 SQIVND (reference sequence). J gave up 2 bases and V 6 bases, and 5 bases lay outside the gene matches. This CDR3 is CASRQGAINTGELFF. CDR3 nucleotide sequence: TGTGCCAGTAGGCAGGGGGCTATCAACACCGGGGAGCTGTTTTTT.

The chain joins TRBV28 to TRBJ1-1; D might be TRBD1 (5 bases). Germline CDR1 reads MDHEN; CDR2 reads SYDVKM. This CDR3 is built from 14 residues. The ends were cut back, 5 bases at V and 4 bases at J, with 14 bases in the middle. The CDR3 region has the DNA TGTGCCAGCAGTCCGAGCGACAGAATCACTGAAGCTTTCTTT. This gives the protein CASSPSDRITEAFF.

This rearrangement joins TRBV30 to TRBJ2-5; TRBD2 is a possible D gene (7 bases). Trimming cost V 2 bases and J 5 bases, with 9 bases left between them. The V gene's germline CDR1 is GTSNPN and CDR2 SVGIG (reference sequence). The CDR3 is 12 amino acids. Here the CDR3 reads CAWSRGAETQYF. The DNA of the CDR3 is TGTGCCTGGAGTCGGGGGGCCGAGACCCAGTACTTC.

The V call is TRBV11-2, the J call TRBJ2-5, with unresolved D. This CDR3 comprises 13 residues. With 5 bases removed from V and 1 base from J, the gap between germline ends came to 8 bases. CDR1 is SGHAT, CDR2 FQNNGV, per germline. CDR3 region: CASSPQIQETQYF. The CDR3 coding sequence is TGTGCCAGCAGCCCACAAATCCAAGAGACCCAGTACTTC.

The V call is TRBV7-9, the J call TRBJ1-4; possible D gene TRBD1, 6 bases. V was clipped by 3 bases and J by 4 bases, with 12 bases between them. The CDR3 runs to 15 residues. Germline V gene lookup returns CDR1 SEHNR and CDR2 FQNEAQ (reference sequence). CDR3 coding DNA: TGTGCCAGCAGCTTCCCGACAGGAAATAATGAAAAACTGTTTTTT. It yields the protein CASSFPTGNNEKLFF. The full variable domain, in which reference TRBV7-9 and TRBJ1-4 provide the parts outside the CDR3, is DTGVSQNPRHKITKRGQNVTFRCDPISEHNRLYWYRQTLGQGPEFLTYFQNEAQLEKSRLLSDRFSAERPKGSFSTLEIQRTEQGDSAMYLCASSFPTGNNEKLFFGSGTQLSVL.

This CDR3 reads CASSAATGPTEAFF. The CDR3 DNA reads TGTGCCAGCAGCGCTGCCACAGGGCCCACTGAAGCTTTCTTT. The V gene is TRBV7-2, the J gene TRBJ1-1; a possible D gene is TRBD1 (6 bases). The germline V gene has CDR1 SGHTA and CDR2 FQGNSA. Trimming pared 5 bases from V and 4 bases from J, leaving 14 bases between. This CDR3 is built from 14 residues.

This clone has just a few counts. The V and J genes are TRBV29-1 and TRBJ1-4; 8 bases match TRBD1. The V and J ends lost 5 bases and 8 bases, in that order; junction bases with no gene match: 7. The CDR3 sequence is 13 residues long. Germline values: CDR1 SQVTM, CDR2 ANQGSEA. As DNA, the CDR3 is TGCAGCGTTCTGACAGGGGCAAGAGAAAAACTGTTTTTT. As protein: CSVLTGAREKLFF.

The chain recombines TRBV9 with TRBJ1-6, with D possibly being TRBD1 (5 bases). Trimming pared 0 bases from V and 7 bases from J, leaving 11 bases between. Looked up from germline, CDR1 is SGDLS and CDR2 is YYNGEE. The CDR3 length is 15 residues. CDR3 sequence reads: CASSVDWTHNSPLHF. In nucleotides, the CDR3 is TGTGCCAGCAGCGTAGATTGGACACACAATTCACCCCTCCACTTT.

V usage is TRBV7-2 and J usage is TRBJ2-3; the match to TRBD2 covers 10 bases. CDR1 and CDR2 (germline): SGHTA, FQGNSA. With V trimmed by 5 bases and J by 2 bases, 4 bases remained unmatched. The CDR3 sequence is 15 residues long. The DNA for the CDR3 is TGTGCCAGCAGCATTACTAGCGGGATCACAGATACGCAGTATTTT. Protein: CASSITSGITDTQYF.